This T cell receptor beta chain was found in a study of blood T cell repertoires in COVID-19. Turning to the study itself: Samples of COVID-19 (acute and convalescent) were obtained from the United States, Italy and Spain.

Repertoires were generated with immunoSEQ multiplex PCR, while TCRdb's copy carries only in-frame clones and drops some. The repertoire has about 140,000 clones, 84% of them found once; the top ten carry roughly a tenth. This clone has only one observation. The sequence derives from a man between 60 and 75 years old with active or convalescent COVID-19. The specimen sequenced was peripheral blood.

The CDR3 DNA sequence: TGCAGCGTTGATTTTCGAGGACAGGGGAAAGAGACCCAGTACTTC. Translation: CSVDFRGQGKETQYF. The chain links TRBV29-1 to TRBJ2-5; 9 bases fit TRBD1. Germline loops: CDR1 SQVTM, CDR2 ANQGSEA. The CDR3 consists of 15 residues. V trimming: 3 bases; J trimming: 3 bases; junction bases outside the gene matches: 8.